These 5 T cell receptor beta chains were sequenced from one sample in a study of blood T cell repertoires in COVID-19. Using immunoSEQ multiplex PCR, the repertoire was profiled, and TCRdb retains in-frame clones only, with some absent. The sample consists of roughly 180,000 clones, under 85% of them appearing once. Sequencing used peripheral blood. These receptors were taken from a man in his sixties with active or convalescent COVID-19.

This clone was detected once. The chain couples TRBV24-1 to TRBJ2-1; 7 bases map to TRBD2. The V segment lost 5 bases and the J segment 4 bases; nucleotides outside the gene matches: 10. CDR1 and CDR2 from the germline V gene are KGHDR and SFDVKD. There are 16 residues in the CDR3. CDR3 DNA: TGTGCCACCAGTGCCCCTCCGGGACTACTTTACAATGAGCAGTTCTTC. This translates into CATSAPPGLLYNEQFF.

V gene TRBV7-8 combines with J gene TRBJ2-3; D unclear. The CDR3 is 16 amino acids. Germline values: CDR1 SGHVS, CDR2 FQNEAQ. V shed 4 bases and J shed 1 base, with 15 bases lying between them. The CDR3 nucleotides read TGTGCCAGCAGCTCAGACCGGGTCAAGGGCACAGATACGCAGTATTTT. Amino acid sequence: CASSSDRVKGTDTQYF. The full variable domain, rest sourced from reference TRBV7-8 and TRBJ2-3, is GAGVSQSPRYKVAKRGQDVALRCDPISGHVSLFWYQQALGQGPEFLTYFQNEAQLDKSGLPSDRFFAERPEGSVSTLKIQRTQQEDSAVYLCASSSDRVKGTDTQYFGPGTRLTVL.

The chain employs TRBV19 and TRBJ2-6, with a tentative D call TRBD2 (5 bases). Trimming pared 7 bases from V and 0 bases from J, leaving 7 bases between. The length of the CDR3 is 14 residues. CDR1 and CDR2 (germline): LNHDA, SQIVND (reference sequence). In DNA, the CDR3 is TGTGCCAGTAAGCGGAGCTCTGGGGCCAACGTCCTGACTTTC. This encodes CASKRSSGANVLTF.

J is TRBJ2-1 and V is TRBV6-2 or TRBV6-3, with TRBD2 identical over 12 bases. The CDR3 has 18 amino acids. Looked up from germline, CDR1 is MNHEY and CDR2 is SVGEGT. The V and J ends lost 0 bases and 6 bases, in that order; junction bases with no gene match: 9. CDR3 in amino acids: CASSYSTSGRGLRNEQFF. The CDR3 DNA reads TGTGCCAGCAGTTACTCGACTAGCGGGAGAGGTTTGCGCAATGAGCAGTTCTTC.

CDR3 sequence reads: CASSVSGAHQETQYF. The CDR3 DNA sequence: TGTGCCAGCAGCGTATCAGGGGCGCACCAAGAGACCCAGTACTTC. The chain uses TRBV9 and TRBJ2-5, with a possible D match to TRBD1 (6 bases). Germline V gives CDR1 SGDLS, CDR2 YYNGEE. The CDR3 covers 15 residues. Trimming shortened V by 1 base and J by 0 bases, and 10 bases separated the two germline ends.